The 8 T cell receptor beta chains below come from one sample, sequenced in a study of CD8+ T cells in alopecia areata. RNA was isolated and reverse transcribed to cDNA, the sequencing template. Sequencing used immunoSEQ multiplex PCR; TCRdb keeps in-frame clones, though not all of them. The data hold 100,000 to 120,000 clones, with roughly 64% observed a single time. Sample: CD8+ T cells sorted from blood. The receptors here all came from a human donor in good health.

CDR3 nucleotide sequence: TGTGCCAGCAGCTTGGAAAGCTCTGGAAACACCATATATTTT. It translates to CASSLESSGNTIYF. The chain combines TRBV5-4 with TRBJ1-3; D not resolved. The CDR3 length is 14 residues. V lost 0 bases and J 0 bases, leaving 4 bases between the germline ends. Germline V gene lookup returns CDR1 SGHNT and CDR2 YYREEE (reference sequence).

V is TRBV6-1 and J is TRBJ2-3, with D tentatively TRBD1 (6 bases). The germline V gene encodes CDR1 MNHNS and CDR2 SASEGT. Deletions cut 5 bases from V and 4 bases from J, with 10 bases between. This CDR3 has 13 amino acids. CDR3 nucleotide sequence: TGTGCCAGCAGTTCACAGGGAGCAGATACGCAGTATTTT. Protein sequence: CASSSQGADTQYF.

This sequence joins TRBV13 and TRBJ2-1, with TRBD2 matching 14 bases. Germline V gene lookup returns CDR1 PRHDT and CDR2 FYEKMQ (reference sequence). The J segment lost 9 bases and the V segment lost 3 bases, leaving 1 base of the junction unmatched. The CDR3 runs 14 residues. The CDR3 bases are TGTGCCAGCAGCTTGGGGACTAGCGGGGGTGAGCAGTTCTTC. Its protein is CASSLGTSGGEQFF.

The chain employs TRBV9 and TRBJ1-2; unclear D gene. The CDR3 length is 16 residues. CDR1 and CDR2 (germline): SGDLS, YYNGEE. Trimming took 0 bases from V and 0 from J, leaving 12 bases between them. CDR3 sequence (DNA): TGTGCCAGCAGCGTAGGTGGGTGGAAGACTAACTATGGCTACACCTTC. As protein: CASSVGGWKTNYGYTF. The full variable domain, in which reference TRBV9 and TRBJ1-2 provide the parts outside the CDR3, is DSGVTQTPKHLITATGQRVTLRCSPRSGDLSVYWYQQSLDQGLQFLIQYYNGEERAKGNILERFSAQQFPDLHSELNLSSLELGDSALYFCASSVGGWKTNYGYTFGSGTRLTVV.

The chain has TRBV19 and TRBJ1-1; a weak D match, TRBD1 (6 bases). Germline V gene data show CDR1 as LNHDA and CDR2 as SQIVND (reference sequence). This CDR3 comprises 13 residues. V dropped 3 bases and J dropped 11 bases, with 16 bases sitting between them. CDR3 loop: CASSMSSPRGAFF. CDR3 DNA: TGTGCCAGTAGTATGAGTAGTCCGAGGGGGGCTTTCTTT.

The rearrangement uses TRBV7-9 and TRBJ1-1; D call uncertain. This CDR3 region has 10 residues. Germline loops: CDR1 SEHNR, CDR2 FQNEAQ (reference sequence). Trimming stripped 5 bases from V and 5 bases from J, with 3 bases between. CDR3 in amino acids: CASSTTEAFF. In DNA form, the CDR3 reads TGTGCCAGCAGCACAACTGAAGCTTTCTTT.

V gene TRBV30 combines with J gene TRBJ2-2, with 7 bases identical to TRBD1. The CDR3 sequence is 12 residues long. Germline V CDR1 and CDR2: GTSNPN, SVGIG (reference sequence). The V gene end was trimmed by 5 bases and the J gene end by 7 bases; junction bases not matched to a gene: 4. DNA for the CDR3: TGTGCCTGGGACAGGGTCCACGGGGAGCTGTTTTTT. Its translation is CAWDRVHGELFF.

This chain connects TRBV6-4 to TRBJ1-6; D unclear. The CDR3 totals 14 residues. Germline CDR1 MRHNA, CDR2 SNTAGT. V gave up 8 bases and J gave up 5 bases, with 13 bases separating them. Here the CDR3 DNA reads TGTGCCAGCTCGGACGAGAGGGATAATTCACCCCTCCACTTT. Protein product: CASSDERDNSPLHF.